Given below is one TCR beta chain in context. What it recognizes is unknown. This entry comes from a study of T cells in localized non-small cell lung cancer. The CDR3 has 13 amino acids. Germline assignment: CDR1 LNHDA and CDR2 SQIVND (reference sequence). V was clipped by 10 bases and J by 5 bases, with 16 bases between them. Sequenced by immunoSEQ multiplex PCR; TCRdb stores in-frame clones only, minus some. Seen here are 55,000 to 65,000 clones, 80% to 90% observed once, and the top ten hold about 20%. Study-wide results and limits: Peak T cell clonality was found in uninvolved adjacent lung, exceeding tumor. Because researchers sequenced only one region of the tumor, heterogeneity is still possible. Of the top 100 tumor clones, median about 56 were in adjacent lung, approximately 28 among its top 100.

This rearrangement joins TRBV19 to TRBJ2-3; the D is unclear. The input for sequencing was peripheral blood, taken before any cancer treatment. The sequence was collected from a man aged 35-69 years with stage I squamous cell lung carcinoma. Here the CDR3 reads CAISVDPQDTQYF. The CDR3 nucleotides are TGTGCCATCTCCGTTGATCCGCAAGATACGCAGTATTTT.